The rows below give T cell receptor beta chains drawn from one sample of a study of T cells in Graves' hyperthyroidism and ophthalmopathy. TCRdb used MiXCR to reprocess the multiplex PCR reads, holding one entry per CDR3 protein. This sample has a few hundred thousand distinct CDR3 sequences; 15% to 20% occur once, and the top ten carry around 32%. Material for sequencing was blood. Receptors were obtained from a woman between 25 and 40 years old with Graves' ophthalmopathy. Each CDR3 is given with its conserved first and last residue. A D gene is named only where the DNA matches it firmly. Size values are once, few and many counts, or a class for expanded clones, and some rows have none.

CDR3: CASSLVGSRGYEQYF; DNA: TGTGCCAGCAGCCTGGTGGGTAGCAGGGGCTACGAGCAGTACTTC; V: TRBV11-3; D: NA; J: TRBJ2-7; size: many
CDR3: CASSLVTGSSYEQYF; DNA: TGTGCCAGCAGCTTAGTTACAGGCAGCTCCTACGAGCAGTACTTC; V: TRBV11-2; D: NA; J: TRBJ2-7; size: many
CDR3: CASSVRGQETQYF; DNA: TGTGCCAGCAGCGTACGCGGGCAAGAGACCCAGTACTTC; V: TRBV7-3; D: NA; J: TRBJ2-5; size: NA
CDR3: CASSSPPGTSGRIGAYEQYF; DNA: TGTGCCAGCAGCTCCCCCCCCGGGACTAGCGGGAGAATAGGTGCCTACGAGCAGTACTTC; V: TRBV7-9; D: TRBD2; J: TRBJ2-7; size: few
CDR3: CSVDSGGGYEQYF; DNA: TGCAGCGTTGACTCAGGGGGAGGATACGAGCAGTACTTC; V: TRBV29-1; D: NA; J: TRBJ2-7; size: many
CDR3: CASSLRPLQGRIAASNQPQHF; DNA: TGTGCCAGCAGCCTTAGGCCCCTACAGGGTCGGATAGCCGCCAGCAATCAGCCCCAGCATTTT; V: TRBV11-3; D: NA; J: TRBJ1-5; size: many
CDR3: CSARDTRAYEQYF; DNA: TGCAGTGCTAGAGATACTCGGGCCTACGAGCAGTACTTC; V: TRBV20-1; D: NA; J: TRBJ2-7; size: many
CDR3: CSGNVAGGSTDTQYF; DNA: TGCAGTGGTAATGTGGCGGGAGGGAGCACAGATACGCAGTATTTT; V: TRBV20-1; D: TRBD2; J: TRBJ2-3; size: once
CDR3: CASSQDLGLAGQETQYF; DNA: TGTGCCAGCAGCCAAGATCTTGGACTAGCGGGTCAAGAGACCCAGTACTTC; V: TRBV14; D: TRBD2; J: TRBJ2-5; size: NA
CDR3: CAGRTGAYTGELFF; DNA: TGTGCCGGACGTACAGGGGCCTACACCGGGGAGCTGTTTTTT; V: TRBV10-3; D: TRBD1; J: TRBJ2-2; size: NA
CDR3: CSARDPRDAASNQPQHF; DNA: TGCAGTGCTAGAGATCCCCGGGATGCAGCTAGCAATCAGCCCCAGCATTTT; V: TRBV20-1; D: NA; J: TRBJ1-5; size: NA
CDR3: CASSHSRGGVRRWRTDTQYF; DNA: TGCGCCAGCAGCCACTCCAGGGGGGGAGTTCGACGTTGGCGCACAGATACGCAGTATTTT; V: TRBV4-1; D: NA; J: TRBJ2-3; size: many
CDR3: CASSQAPYGYTF; DNA: TGTGCCAGCAGCCAAGCTCCCTATGGCTACACCTTC; V: TRBV3-1; D: NA; J: TRBJ1-2; size: many
CDR3: CATSGNPTEAQYF; DNA: TGTGCCACCAGCGGAAACCCGACCGAGGCACAGTATTTT; V: TRBV15; D: NA; J: TRBJ2-3; size: few
CDR3: CASSVAWGGNEQFF; DNA: TGTGCCAGCAGCGTAGCTTGGGGGGGCAATGAGCAGTTCTTC; V: TRBV9; D: TRBD2; J: TRBJ2-1; size: many
CDR3: CASSSDLATDTQYF; DNA: TGTGCCAGCAGCTCGGACCTGGCCACAGATACGCAGTATTTT; V: TRBV7-8; D: NA; J: TRBJ2-3; size: many
CDR3: CSADGQGAGIYEQYF; DNA: TGCAGTGCTGACGGCCAGGGGGCGGGGATTTACGAGCAGTACTTC; V: TRBV20-1; D: TRBD1; J: TRBJ2-7; size: few
CDR3: CASSLLVPNEQFF; DNA: TGTGCCAGCAGCCTACTAGTCCCTAATGAGCAGTTCTTC; V: TRBV7-2; D: NA; J: TRBJ2-1; size: few
CDR3: CASSQSGRGEGTEAFF; DNA: TGCGCCAGCAGCCAATCCGGCAGGGGTGAAGGGACTGAAGCTTTCTTT; V: TRBV4-1; D: NA; J: TRBJ1-1; size: many
CDR3: CASSLSVGQNTEAFF; DNA: TGTGCCAGCAGCTTATCTGTGGGACAAAACACTGAAGCTTTCTTT; V: TRBV11-2; D: NA; J: TRBJ1-1; size: many
CDR3: CASSPLAGVTYNEQFF; DNA: TGTGCCAGCAGTCCACTAGCGGGGGTTACCTACAATGAGCAGTTCTTC; V: TRBV6-1; D: TRBD2; J: TRBJ2-1; size: NA
CDR3: CASSLSVGELFF; DNA: TGCGCCAGCAGCCTAAGTGTCGGGGAGCTGTTTTTT; V: TRBV7-9; D: NA; J: TRBJ2-2; size: many
CDR3: CASSQTSFPETQYF; DNA: TGTGCCAGCAGCCAGACTAGTTTCCCAGAGACCCAGTACTTC; V: TRBV6-1; D: NA; J: TRBJ2-5; size: NA
CDR3: CASSQDSGQTNSPLHF; DNA: TGCGCCAGCAGCCAAGATTCAGGACAGACTAATTCACCCCTCCACTTT; V: TRBV4-3; D: NA; J: TRBJ1-6; size: NA
CDR3: CASTFSGRQVSNQPQHF; DNA: TGTGCCAGCACCTTCTCCGGTAGGCAGGTTAGCAATCAGCCCCAGCATTTT; V: TRBV6-1; D: NA; J: TRBJ1-5; size: NA
CDR3: CASSPSGQGATGELFF; DNA: TGTGCCAGCAGCCCTAGCGGTCAGGGGGCGACCGGGGAGCTGTTTTTT; V: TRBV27; D: NA; J: TRBJ2-2; size: NA
CDR3: CSGVPTGASYEQYF; DNA: TGCAGTGGCGTTCCTACAGGGGCGTCCTACGAGCAGTACTTC; V: TRBV20-1; D: TRBD1; J: TRBJ2-7; size: NA
CDR3: CASTVSGGLVPDTQYF; DNA: TGTGCCAGTACCGTCTCGGGAGGGCTAGTCCCAGATACGCAGTATTTT; V: TRBV19; D: TRBD2; J: TRBJ2-3; size: NA
CDR3: CSAGTISSYEQYF; DNA: TGCAGCGCGGGGACTATCAGCTCCTACGAGCAGTACTTC; V: TRBV29-1; D: TRBD2; J: TRBJ2-7; size: NA
CDR3: CASSAGQATYEQYF; DNA: TGTGCCAGCAGTGCGGGACAGGCAACCTACGAGCAGTACTTC; V: TRBV28; D: TRBD1; J: TRBJ2-7; size: many
CDR3: CASSNGVGRYNEQFF; DNA: TGTGCCAGCTCCAACGGGGTCGGGCGATACAATGAGCAGTTCTTC; V: TRBV6-2/TRBV6-3; D: NA; J: TRBJ2-1; size: many
CDR3: CASSLVGAFYEQYF; DNA: TGCGCCAGCAGCTTGGTAGGAGCTTTCTACGAGCAGTACTTC; V: TRBV5-1; D: NA; J: TRBJ2-7; size: many
CDR3: CASRTSGDSYEQYF; DNA: TGTGCCAGCAGAACTAGCGGGGACTCCTACGAGCAGTACTTC; V: TRBV6-1; D: TRBD2; J: TRBJ2-7; size: few
CDR3: CASGLVLVGPGETQYF; DNA: TGTGCTAGTGGTTTGGTGTTAGTGGGACCCGGAGAGACCCAGTACTTC; V: TRBV12-5; D: NA; J: TRBJ2-5; size: many
CDR3: CASSPTGDTQYF; DNA: TGTGCCAGCAGCCCCACGGGAGATACGCAGTATTTT; V: TRBV18; D: NA; J: TRBJ2-3; size: many
CDR3: CASSQVPGRPETQYF; DNA: TGCGCCAGCAGCCAAGTCCCCGGGAGGCCAGAGACCCAGTACTTC; V: TRBV4-1; D: TRBD2; J: TRBJ2-5; size: NA
CDR3: CASSYPGGRTDTQYF; DNA: TGTGCCAGCAGTTACCCAGGGGGCCGCACAGATACGCAGTATTTT; V: TRBV6-2/TRBV6-3; D: TRBD1; J: TRBJ2-3; size: few
CDR3: CASSLNRVGGETQYF; DNA: TGCGCCAGCAGCTTAAACAGGGTTGGCGGAGAGACCCAGTACTTC; V: TRBV5-1; D: NA; J: TRBJ2-5; size: few
CDR3: CASSRAGTEEKLFF; DNA: TGTGCCAGCAGCCGAGCCGGGACGGAGGAAAAACTGTTTTTT; V: TRBV3-1; D: NA; J: TRBJ1-4; size: NA
CDR3: CSASQGSKRNEQFF; DNA: TGCAGTGCTAGCCAGGGGAGTAAAAGGAATGAGCAGTTCTTC; V: TRBV20-1; D: NA; J: TRBJ2-1; size: many
CDR3: CASSLVLERDTQYF; DNA: TGTGCCAGCAGCTTAGTACTAGAGCGGGATACGCAGTATTTT; V: TRBV7-9; D: NA; J: TRBJ2-3; size: many
CDR3: CAITKTGTGGEQYF; DNA: TGTGCCATCACCAAGACAGGGACAGGCGGCGAGCAGTACTTC; V: TRBV10-3; D: TRBD1; J: TRBJ2-7; size: many
CDR3: CASSARDLYNEQFF; DNA: TGTGCCAGCAGCGCGAGGGACCTGTACAATGAGCAGTTCTTC; V: TRBV7-2; D: NA; J: TRBJ2-1; size: NA
CDR3: CASSTPVGGSTGELFF; DNA: TGTGCCAGCAGTACCCCCGTTGGGGGCAGCACCGGGGAGCTGTTTTTT; V: TRBV28; D: NA; J: TRBJ2-2; size: many
CDR3: CASSSSDRYNEQFF; DNA: TGTGCCAGCAGCTCCTCGGACAGGTACAATGAGCAGTTCTTC; V: TRBV6-1; D: TRBD1; J: TRBJ2-1; size: NA
CDR3: CASSQEAAIYEKLFF; DNA: TGCGCCAGCAGCCAAGAGGCAGCTATTTATGAAAAACTGTTTTTT; V: TRBV4-1; D: NA; J: TRBJ1-4; size: NA
CDR3: CATQGYNEQYF; DNA: TGTGCCACACAGGGTTATAACGAGCAGTACTTC; V: TRBV2; D: NA; J: TRBJ2-7; size: NA
CDR3: CASSPDREATQYF; DNA: TGTGCCAGCAGTCCGGACAGGGAGGCGACGCAGTATTTT; V: TRBV11-1; D: TRBD1; J: TRBJ2-3; size: NA
CDR3: CASSQESGTGVGNIQYF; DNA: TGTGCCAGCAGCCAAGAGTCTGGAACGGGGGTTGGAAACATTCAGTACTTC; V: TRBV3-2; D: NA; J: TRBJ2-4; size: few